A selection of T cell receptor beta chains follows, all from one sample in a study of blood T cell repertoires in COVID-19. Method: immunoSEQ multiplex PCR; TCRdb's copy keeps in-frame clones and lacks some. The repertoire consists of some 170,000 clones, with roughly 90% occurring once and the leading ten covering 15% to 20%. Specimen: peripheral blood. Receptors were obtained from a man aged 60-69 years with active or convalescent COVID-19. Both conserved end residues are part of each CDR3. D genes are given only for firm matches. Only part of the rows carry a size: once, few, many, or a class if the clone is expanded.

clone size	D gene	J gene	V gene	CDR3 protein	CDR3 DNA
-	-	TRBJ1-2	TRBV28	CACARGGVDSYGYTF	TGTGCCTGTGCCCGCGGGGGTGTGGATTCCTATGGCTACACCTTC
-	-	TRBJ1-4	TRBV5-1	CASSLDRDNEKLFF	TGCGCCAGCAGCTTGGACAGGGACAATGAAAAACTGTTTTTT
once	-	TRBJ1-3	TRBV19	CASRYLQGSGNTIYF	TGTGCCAGTAGATACCTACAGGGATCTGGAAACACCATATATTTT
-	-	TRBJ1-2	TRBV18	CASSSTGGYTF	TGTGCCAGCTCATCCACAGGGGGCTACACCTTC
-	TRBD2	TRBJ2-5	TRBV5-1	CASASGRDGETQYF	TGCGCCAGCGCGAGCGGGAGAGACGGAGAGACCCAGTACTTC
-	-	TRBJ1-2	TRBV6-5	CASSYSGLGQNYGYTF	TGTGCCAGCAGTTACTCGGGGCTGGGGCAGAACTATGGCTACACCTTC
once	-	TRBJ1-1	TRBV20-1	CSARGRGEAFF	TGCAGTGCTAGGGGGAGGGGTGAAGCTTTCTTT
-	-	TRBJ1-1	TRBV3-1/TRBV3-2	CASSPAGDTEAFF	TGTGCCAGCAGCCCCGCGGGTGACACTGAAGCTTTCTTT
-	TRBD1	TRBJ1-2	TRBV27	CASSLSQGANYGYTF	TGTGCCAGCAGTTTATCACAGGGGGCTAACTATGGCTACACCTTC
-	TRBD2	TRBJ2-1	TRBV2	CASSDNPAGGPSDEQFF	TGTGCCAGCAGTGATAACCCAGCGGGGGGGCCGTCGGACGAGCAGTTCTTC
-	TRBD2	TRBJ2-1	TRBV2	CASSDRTSGNSEQFF	TGTGCCAGCAGTGATAGAACTAGCGGGAACAGCGAGCAGTTCTTC
few	-	TRBJ2-7	TRBV6-1	CASSEVPDRTSYEQYF	TGTGCCAGCAGTGAAGTACCCGACAGGACCTCCTACGAGCAGTACTTC
few	TRBD1	TRBJ1-3	TRBV18	CASSPRSQGAGGNTIYF	TGTGCCAGCTCACCACGATCACAGGGGGCTGGTGGAAACACCATATATTTT
-	TRBD1	TRBJ1-1	TRBV6-6	CASKGQGGGEAFF	TGTGCCAGCAAAGGACAGGGGGGGGGTGAAGCTTTCTTT
-	TRBD2	TRBJ2-7	TRBV18	CASSPLSAGASEQYF	TGTGCCAGCTCACCACTCTCCGCGGGAGCTTCCGAGCAGTACTTC
once	-	TRBJ2-3	TRBV6-5	CASSLLTGGDTQYF	TGTGCCAGCAGCCTATTGACGGGTGGGGATACGCAGTATTTT
-	-	TRBJ1-2	TRBV12-3/TRBV12-4	CASSLRNNYGYTF	TGTGCCAGCAGCCTCAGAAATAACTATGGCTACACCTTC
-	TRBD2	TRBJ2-2	TRBV18	CASSTGGDAGELFF	TGTGCCAGCTCGACGGGGGGGGACGCCGGGGAGCTGTTTTTT
-	-	TRBJ2-1	TRBV29-1	CSVAPDRYNEQFF	TGCAGCGTTGCCCCCGACAGATACAATGAGCAGTTCTTC
-	-	TRBJ2-3	TRBV5-1	CASSPGHGQTTDTQYF	TGCGCCAGCAGCCCAGGACATGGGCAAACGACAGATACGCAGTATTTT
-	TRBD1	TRBJ1-1	TRBV5-1	CASSVTGGVTEAFF	TGCGCCAGCAGCGTGACAGGGGGCGTCACTGAAGCTTTCTTT
-	-	TRBJ2-7	TRBV18	CASSSGRTSYEQYF	TGTGCCAGCTCATCCGGACGGACATCCTACGAGCAGTACTTC
-	-	TRBJ2-3	TRBV19	CASSPQGGEDTQYF	TGTGCCAGTAGTCCTCAGGGAGGAGAAGATACGCAGTATTTT